The entry that follows covers one T cell receptor beta chain sequence. TCRdb keeps only in-frame clones here, not all; method: immunoSEQ multiplex PCR. The data contain 15,000 to 20,000 clones, 80% of them seen just once; the ten biggest clones take up 10%. These data come from a study of a mutant IDH1 vaccine in newly diagnosed glioma. About the study: Patients arrived already treated with radiotherapy, temozolomide, or both, most having had both.

Trimming removed 4 bases at V and 3 bases at J, with 10 bases between. The CDR3 is made up of 13 amino acids. Germline CDR1 reads SGDLS; CDR2 reads YYNGEE. Time point noted: baseline, week 1 (first vaccination visit). Treatment of the sample: pre-vaccination baseline after standard-of-care therapy. The sample in question was PBMCs, obtained from a glioma patient treated with radiotherapy, temozolomide or both. This chain links TRBV9 with TRBJ1-2; possibly TRBD1 for D (6 bases). This receptor was identified in a man between 35 and 55 years old with glioma. The CDR3 coding sequence is TGTGCCAGCAGCCCACAGGGTTACTATGGCTACACCTTC. This translates into CASSPQGYYGYTF.